The 19 T cell receptor beta chains listed next were all sequenced from one sample in a study of blood T cell repertoires in COVID-19. TCRdb keeps only in-frame clones here, not all; method: immunoSEQ multiplex PCR. The sample lists about 310,000 clones; roughly 89% were seen once. Source material: PBMCs or T cells enriched from blood (not recorded which). The receptor set was obtained from a woman in her late teens or twenties who had recovered from COVID-19.

The chain is built from TRBV9 and TRBJ1-1, with D tentatively TRBD1 (5 bases). The V end was cut by 4 bases, the J end by 1 base, with 11 bases between. Germline V gene data show CDR1 as SGDLS and CDR2 as YYNGEE. This CDR3 spans 14 amino acids. The CDR3 bases are TGTGCCAGCAGCACGGGACTCCAGAACACTGAAGCTTTCTTT. This codes for CASSTGLQNTEAFF.

The chain uses TRBV10-3 and TRBJ2-3; 11 bases line up with TRBD2. This CDR3 is 15 amino acids long. J lost 5 bases, V lost 10 bases, and 11 bases had no gene match. Germline values: CDR1 ENHRY, CDR2 SYGVKD. CDR3 loop: CATKSGTSGRDTQYF. The CDR3 nucleotides read TGTGCCACTAAGTCAGGGACTAGCGGCCGAGATACGCAGTATTTT.

This chain connects TRBV28 to TRBJ2-1; 10 bases are a match to TRBD2. There are 13 residues in the CDR3. Trimming removed 8 bases from V and 5 bases from J; junction bases left unmatched: 3. Looked up from germline, CDR1 is MDHEN and CDR2 is SYDVKM. CDR3 nucleotides: TGTGCCAGCGCCGGGACTAGCGACAATGAGCAGTTCTTC. As protein: CASAGTSDNEQFF.

The chain couples TRBV6-4 to TRBJ2-3; 7 bases map to TRBD2. With 6 bases clipped from V and 5 bases from J, the junction kept 11 bases outside the gene matches. Germline CDR1 MRHNA, CDR2 SNTAGT. The CDR3 consists of 15 residues. The CDR3 sequence is CASSIGLGGGDTQYF. CDR3 coding DNA: TGTGCCAGCAGCATAGGACTAGGAGGAGGAGATACGCAGTATTTT.

The CDR3 loop is CASSHKVLGADIQYF. The CDR3 DNA is TGTGCCAGCAGCCATAAAGTGTTGGGGGCCGACATTCAGTACTTC. This chain connects TRBV7-2 to TRBJ2-4; perhaps TRBD1 as D (6 bases). The CDR3 contains 15 residues. Germline loops: CDR1 SGHTA, CDR2 FQGNSA. Trimming cost V 5 bases and J 8 bases, with 19 bases left between them. The complete variable domain, with remaining parts taken from reference TRBV7-2 and TRBJ2-4, reads GAGVSQSPSNKVTEKGKDVELRCDPISGHTALYWYRQSLGQGLEFLIYFQGNSAPDKSGLPSDRFSAERTGGSVSTLTIQRTQQEDSAVYLCASSHKVLGADIQYFGAGTRLSVL.

The V call is TRBV4-1, the J call TRBJ1-1; 10 positions match TRBD1. Germline CDR1 MGHRA, CDR2 YSYEKL. V lost 2 bases, J lost 5 bases, and 14 bases stayed unmatched. The CDR3 has 18 amino acids. The CDR3 sequence is CASSQNLRQGASGTEAFF. The CDR3 DNA sequence: TGCGCCAGCAGCCAAAACCTTCGACAGGGGGCGTCGGGGACTGAAGCTTTCTTT.

This chain connects TRBV7-9 to TRBJ2-7; D is possibly TRBD2 (5 bases). V dropped 2 bases and J dropped 6 bases, with 8 bases sitting between them. CDR3 length equals 12 residues. The germline V gene encodes CDR1 SEHNR and CDR2 FQNEAQ (reference sequence). In DNA form, the CDR3 reads TGTGCCAGCAGCTTATTGAGCGGCGAGCAGTACTTC. Protein sequence: CASSLLSGEQYF. The full variable domain, rest sourced from reference TRBV7-9 and TRBJ2-7, is DTGVSQNPRHKITKRGQNVTFRCDPISEHNRLYWYRQTLGQGPEFLTYFQNEAQLEKSRLLSDRFSAERPKGSFSTLEIQRTEQGDSAMYLCASSLLSGEQYFGPGTRLTVT.

The J gene is TRBJ2-3, the V gene TRBV19; 12 bases align to TRBD2. Germline V gives CDR1 LNHDA, CDR2 SQIVND (reference sequence). The CDR3 consists of 18 residues. The V gene end was trimmed by 3 bases and the J gene end by 0 bases; junction bases not matched to a gene: 7. CDR3 residues: CASSIGLAGYSSTDTQYF. CDR3 nucleotide sequence: TGTGCCAGTAGTATCGGACTAGCGGGGTACTCCAGCACAGATACGCAGTATTTT.

The chain employs TRBV19 and TRBJ1-6; D may be TRBD1 (6 bases). V was cut by 7 bases and J by 7 bases, with 17 bases left in between. This CDR3 has 15 amino acids. In germline, CDR1 is LNHDA, CDR2 SQIVND (reference sequence). The CDR3 coding sequence is TGTGCCAGTACCCAAGGAAGGCAGGGGAATTCACCCCTCCACTTT. Translated, it gives CASTQGRQGNSPLHF.

This CDR3 reads CATSDPRGPGETQYF. The CDR3 DNA reads TGTGCCACCAGTGACCCGCGGGGGCCTGGAGAGACCCAGTACTTC. The V call is TRBV24-1, the J call TRBJ2-5, with a possible D match to TRBD2 (7 bases). Trimming pared 4 bases from V and 4 bases from J, leaving 15 bases between. This CDR3 spans 15 amino acids. CDR1 and CDR2 (germline): KGHDR, SFDVKD.

The V gene is TRBV10-3, the J gene TRBJ1-1, with D possibly being TRBD1 (6 bases). The germline V gene has CDR1 ENHRY and CDR2 SYGVKD. The V gene lost 7 bases and the J gene lost 4 bases, with 16 bases spanning the gap. CDR3 length: 14 residues. CDR3 in amino acids: CAIKQSPGVTEAFF. Written as DNA, the CDR3 is TGTGCCATCAAACAGAGCCCAGGGGTCACTGAAGCTTTCTTT.

This chain joins TRBV5-6 and TRBJ1-1, with 8 bases identical to TRBD1. After removal of 7 bases from V and 8 bases from J, the junction contained 13 bases not matched to a gene. The CDR3 extends over 14 amino acids. Germline CDR1 and CDR2: SGHDT and YYEEEE. CDR3 in amino acids: CASGGQDGLVEAFF. In DNA, the CDR3 is TGTGCCAGCGGGGGACAGGACGGATTGGTAGAAGCTTTCTTT.

V gene TRBV6-5 combines with J gene TRBJ2-5; 10 nucleotides match TRBD2. The V gene's germline CDR1 is MNHEY and CDR2 SVGAGI. The CDR3 loop spans 16 amino acids. The trim removed 0 bases at V and 3 bases at J, leaving 4 bases unmatched. CDR3 sequence (DNA): TGTGCCAGCAGTTACTCGAGCGGGAGGGGGGAAGAGACCCAGTACTTC. Encoded protein: CASSYSSGRGEETQYF.

The V gene is TRBV4-3, the J gene TRBJ1-1; no clear D. The V gene lost 0 bases and the J gene lost 3 bases, with 8 bases spanning the gap. The CDR3 runs to 14 residues. Germline V gene lookup returns CDR1 LGHNA and CDR2 YSLEER. CDR3 DNA sequence: TGCGCCAGCAGCCAAGAGTGGCGGGACACTGAAGCTTTCTTT. Its protein is CASSQEWRDTEAFF.

The V gene is TRBV28, the J gene TRBJ2-7; the match to TRBD2 covers 12 bases. The junction had 9 bases not matched to a gene; V was cut back by 9 bases and J by 0 bases. The CDR3 extends over 16 amino acids. Germline CDR1 and CDR2: MDHEN and SYDVKM. The CDR3 nucleotides are TGTGCCAGTTTATCTCTAGCGGGAGGGAGCTCCTACGAGCAGTACTTC. Translating gives CASLSLAGGSSYEQYF. Complete variable domain (other parts from reference TRBV28 and TRBJ2-7): DVKVTQSSRYLVKRTGEKVFLECVQDMDHENMFWYRQDPGLGLRLIYFSYDVKMKEKGDIPEGYSVSREKKERFSLILESASTNQTSMYLCASLSLAGGSSYEQYFGPGTRLTVT.

V gene TRBV2 combines with J gene TRBJ2-2; TRBD1 matches 7 bases. With V trimmed by 5 bases and J by 4 bases, 10 bases remained unmatched. This CDR3 spans 16 amino acids. Per germline, CDR1 SNHLY and CDR2 FYNNEI. CDR3 DNA sequence: TGTGCCAGCAGTCCGGTAGGGGGCATGGTCACCGGGGAGCTGTTTTTT. Translation gives CASSPVGGMVTGELFF.

The CDR3 DNA reads TGTGCCAGCAGTTCCGAGACAGGGGGCTCCTACGAGCAGTACTTC. This encodes CASSSETGGSYEQYF. The genes are TRBV27 and TRBJ2-7; 9 bases align to TRBD1. Trimming removed 4 bases from V and 0 bases from J; junction bases left unmatched: 4. The germline V gene has CDR1 MNHEY and CDR2 SMNVEV (reference sequence). This CDR3 spans 15 amino acids.

In this sample, this clone turned up a few times. J is TRBJ2-2 and V is TRBV18; the D gene is possibly TRBD1 (5 bases). V was pared by 3 bases and J by 4 bases, with 12 bases between. The CDR3 runs 15 residues. Germline V gene data show CDR1 as KGHSH and CDR2 as LQKENI. CDR3 bases: TGTGCCAGCTCACCGGTCCAGGGATCCACCGGGGAGCTGTTTTTT. The encoded protein is CASSPVQGSTGELFF.

V gene TRBV5-4 combines with J gene TRBJ2-1; 8 nucleotides agree with TRBD2. V gave up 4 bases and J gave up 6 bases; unmatched junction bases: 18. CDR1 SGHNT and CDR2 YYREEE come from the germline V gene (reference sequence). This CDR3 spans 18 amino acids. The CDR3 DNA follows: TGTGCCAGCAGCAAGGGACTTAGCGGGGTAGGTACCCCCAATGAGCAGTTCTTC. Its protein is CASSKGLSGVGTPNEQFF.